This T cell receptor (beta chain) came from a study of T cell responses to AZD1222 COVID-19 vaccine. Using immunoSEQ multiplex PCR, the repertoire was profiled, and TCRdb retains in-frame clones only, with some absent. This repertoire shows approximately 150,000 clones, roughly nine tenths found once; its top ten account for 1.5% to 2%. For this clone: Its specificity is unknown.

This CDR3 has 14 amino acids. Trimming took 6 bases from V and 2 from J, leaving 12 bases between them. Germline V CDR1 and CDR2: SGHNT, YENEEA. General study results and limits: At 160-218 and 743-854, vaccine-associated CD4 TCRs were dominant, and they spanned spike. It should be noted that donors were predominantly white British and more often female, and clonal diversity was possibly underestimated.

V and J are TRBV11-3 and TRBJ2-3; TRBD1 is a possible D gene (6 bases). The specimen was peripheral blood, collected 28 days after the second AZD1222 dose. The clonotype originates from an adult who received the AZD1222 COVID-19 vaccine. The CDR3 is CASSLQGFTDTQYF. The CDR3 DNA is TGTGCCAGCAGTTTACAGGGTTTCACAGATACGCAGTATTTT.